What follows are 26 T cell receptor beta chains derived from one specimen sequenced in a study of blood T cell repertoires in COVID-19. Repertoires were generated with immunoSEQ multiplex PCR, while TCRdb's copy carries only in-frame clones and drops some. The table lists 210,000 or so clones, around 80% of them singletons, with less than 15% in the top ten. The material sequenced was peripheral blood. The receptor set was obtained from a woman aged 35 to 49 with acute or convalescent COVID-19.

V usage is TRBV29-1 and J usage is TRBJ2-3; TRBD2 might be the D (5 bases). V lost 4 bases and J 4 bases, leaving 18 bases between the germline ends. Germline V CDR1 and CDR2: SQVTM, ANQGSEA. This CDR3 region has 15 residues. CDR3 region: CSVGSGNELADTQYF. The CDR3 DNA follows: TGCAGCGTTGGTTCCGGGAACGAATTAGCAGATACGCAGTATTTT.

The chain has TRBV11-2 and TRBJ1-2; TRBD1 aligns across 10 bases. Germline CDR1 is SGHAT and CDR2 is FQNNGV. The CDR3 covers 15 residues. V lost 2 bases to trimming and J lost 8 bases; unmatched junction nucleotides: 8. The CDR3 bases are TGTGCCAGCAGCTTAATTCCTGGGACAGGGGACGGCTACACCTTC. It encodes CASSLIPGTGDGYTF.

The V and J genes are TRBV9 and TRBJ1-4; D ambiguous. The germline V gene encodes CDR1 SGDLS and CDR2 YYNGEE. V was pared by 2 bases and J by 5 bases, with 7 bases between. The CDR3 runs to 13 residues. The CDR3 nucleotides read TGTGCCAGCAGCGTTAGAAGCAATGAAAAACTGTTTTTT. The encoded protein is CASSVRSNEKLFF. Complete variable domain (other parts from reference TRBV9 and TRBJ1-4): DSGVTQTPKHLITATGQRVTLRCSPRSGDLSVYWYQQSLDQGLQFLIQYYNGEERAKGNILERFSAQQFPDLHSELNLSSLELGDSALYFCASSVRSNEKLFFGSGTQLSVL.

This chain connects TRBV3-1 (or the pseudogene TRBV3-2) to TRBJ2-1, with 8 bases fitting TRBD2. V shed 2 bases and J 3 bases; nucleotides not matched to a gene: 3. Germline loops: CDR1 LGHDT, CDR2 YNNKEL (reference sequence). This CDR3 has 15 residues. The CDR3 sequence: CASSQRGGNYNEQFF. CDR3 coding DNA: TGTGCCAGCAGCCAACGGGGGGGGAACTACAATGAGCAGTTCTTC.

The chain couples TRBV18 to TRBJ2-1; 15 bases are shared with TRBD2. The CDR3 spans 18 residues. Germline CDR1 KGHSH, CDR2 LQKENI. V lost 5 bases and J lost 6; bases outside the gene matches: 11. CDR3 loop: CASSGPGLAGGQGNEQFF. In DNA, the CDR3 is TGTGCCAGCTCAGGACCGGGACTAGCGGGGGGCCAGGGCAATGAGCAGTTCTTC.

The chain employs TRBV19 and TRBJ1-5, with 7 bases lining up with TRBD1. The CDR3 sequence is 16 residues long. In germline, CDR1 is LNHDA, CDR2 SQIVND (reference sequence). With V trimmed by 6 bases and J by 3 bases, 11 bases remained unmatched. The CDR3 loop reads CASRNRQGGFNQPQHF. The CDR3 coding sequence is TGTGCCAGTAGGAACCGCCAGGGGGGTTTCAATCAGCCCCAGCATTTT.

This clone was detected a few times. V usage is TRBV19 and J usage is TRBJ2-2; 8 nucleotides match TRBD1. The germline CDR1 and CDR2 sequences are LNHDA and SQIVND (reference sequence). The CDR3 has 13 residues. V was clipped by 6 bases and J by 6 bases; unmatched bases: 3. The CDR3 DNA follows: TGTGCCAGTAGCCTACAGGGGGCCGGGGAGCTGTTTTTT. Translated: CASSLQGAGELFF.

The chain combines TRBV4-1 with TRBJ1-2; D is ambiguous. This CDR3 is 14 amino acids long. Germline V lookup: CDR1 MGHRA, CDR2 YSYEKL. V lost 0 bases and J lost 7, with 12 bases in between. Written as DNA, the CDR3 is TGCGCCAGCAGCCAAGATCTGGGGAGATCTGGCTACACCTTC. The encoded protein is CASSQDLGRSGYTF.

Here the CDR3 reads CAWSPGTASSPLHF. In DNA form, the CDR3 reads TGTGCCTGGTCCCCCGGGACAGCGAGTTCACCCCTCCACTTT. This sequence joins TRBV30 and TRBJ1-6; 7 bases map to TRBD1. The germline V gene encodes CDR1 GTSNPN and CDR2 SVGIG (reference sequence). The CDR3 is made up of 14 amino acids. The J segment lost 9 bases and the V segment lost 5 bases, leaving 10 bases of the junction unmatched.

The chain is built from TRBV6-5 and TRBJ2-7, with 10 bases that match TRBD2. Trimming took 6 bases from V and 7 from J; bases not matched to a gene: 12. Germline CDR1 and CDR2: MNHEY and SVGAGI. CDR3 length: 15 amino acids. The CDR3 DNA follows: TGTGCCAGCAGCAGTAAGCGGGAGGGCCAGGGGGAGCAGTACTTC. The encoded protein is CASSSKREGQGEQYF.

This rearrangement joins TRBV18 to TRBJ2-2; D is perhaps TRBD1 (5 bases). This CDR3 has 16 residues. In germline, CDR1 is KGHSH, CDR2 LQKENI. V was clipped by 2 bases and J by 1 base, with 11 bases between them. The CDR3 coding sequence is TGTGCCAGCTCACCAGTGTACAGGAAGAACACCGGGGAGCTGTTTTTT. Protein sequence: CASSPVYRKNTGELFF.

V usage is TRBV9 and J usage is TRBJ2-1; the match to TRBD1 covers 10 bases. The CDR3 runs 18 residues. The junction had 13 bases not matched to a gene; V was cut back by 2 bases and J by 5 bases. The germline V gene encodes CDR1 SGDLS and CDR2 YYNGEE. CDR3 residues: CASSVLTGGPPGNNEQFF. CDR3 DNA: TGTGCCAGCAGCGTTTTGACAGGGGGCCCCCCTGGGAACAATGAGCAGTTCTTC.

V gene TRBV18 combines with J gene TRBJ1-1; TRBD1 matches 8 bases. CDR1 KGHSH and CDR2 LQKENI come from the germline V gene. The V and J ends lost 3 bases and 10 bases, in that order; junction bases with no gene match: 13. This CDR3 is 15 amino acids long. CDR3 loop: CASSPGVQGERGAFF. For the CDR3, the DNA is TGTGCCAGCTCACCGGGCGTACAGGGGGAAAGGGGAGCTTTCTTT.

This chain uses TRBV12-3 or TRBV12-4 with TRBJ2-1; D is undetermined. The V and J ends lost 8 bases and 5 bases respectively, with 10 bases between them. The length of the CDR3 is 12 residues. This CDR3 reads CASSGTHNEQFF. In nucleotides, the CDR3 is TGTGCCAGCTCGGGTACCCACAATGAGCAGTTCTTC.

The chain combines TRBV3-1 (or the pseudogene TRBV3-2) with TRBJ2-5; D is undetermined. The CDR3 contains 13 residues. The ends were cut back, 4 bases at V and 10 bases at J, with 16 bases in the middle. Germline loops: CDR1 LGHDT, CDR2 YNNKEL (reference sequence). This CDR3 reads CASSPSQESSQYF. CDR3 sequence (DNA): TGTGCCAGCAGCCCTTCCCAAGAATCGAGCCAGTACTTC.

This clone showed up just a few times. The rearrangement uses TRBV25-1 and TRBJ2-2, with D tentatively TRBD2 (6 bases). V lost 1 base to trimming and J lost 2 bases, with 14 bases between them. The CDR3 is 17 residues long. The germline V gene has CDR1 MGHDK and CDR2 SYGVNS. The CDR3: CASSELTLAYNTGELFF. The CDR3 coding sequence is TGTGCCAGCAGTGAATTAACCCTAGCGTACAACACCGGGGAGCTGTTTTTT.

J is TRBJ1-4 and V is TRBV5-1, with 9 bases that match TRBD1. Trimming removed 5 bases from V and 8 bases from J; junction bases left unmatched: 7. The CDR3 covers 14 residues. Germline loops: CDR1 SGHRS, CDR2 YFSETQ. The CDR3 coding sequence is TGCGCCAGCAGACGGGGACAGGGAGAAGAAAAACTGTTTTTT. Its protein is CASRRGQGEEKLFF.

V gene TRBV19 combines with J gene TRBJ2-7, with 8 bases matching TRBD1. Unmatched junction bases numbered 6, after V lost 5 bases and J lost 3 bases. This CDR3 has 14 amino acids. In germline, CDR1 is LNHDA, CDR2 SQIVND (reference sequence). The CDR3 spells CASSGQGINYEQYF. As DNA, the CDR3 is TGTGCCAGTAGTGGACAGGGTATTAACTACGAGCAGTACTTC. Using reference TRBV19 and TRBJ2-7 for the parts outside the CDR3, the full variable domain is DGGITQSPKYLFRKEGQNVTLSCEQNLNHDAMYWYRQDPGQGLRLIYYSQIVNDFQKGDIAEGYSVSREKKESFPLTVTSAQKNPTAFYLCASSGQGINYEQYFGPGTRLTVT.

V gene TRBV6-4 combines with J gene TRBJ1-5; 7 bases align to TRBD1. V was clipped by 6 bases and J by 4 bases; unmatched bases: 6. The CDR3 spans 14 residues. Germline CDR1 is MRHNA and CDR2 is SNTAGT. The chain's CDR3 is CASRLRDRNQPQHF. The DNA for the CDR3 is TGTGCCAGCAGACTCCGGGACAGAAATCAGCCCCAGCATTTT.

The CDR3 here is CASSEPGQLGSYEQYF. CDR3 DNA sequence: TGCGCCAGCAGTGAGCCGGGACAGTTGGGCTCCTACGAGCAGTACTTC. This chain joins TRBV10-2 and TRBJ2-7, with 7 bases matching TRBD1. Trimming took 2 bases from V and 0 from J; bases not matched to a gene: 7. Germline loops: CDR1 WSHSY, CDR2 SAAADI. This CDR3 comprises 16 residues.

The CDR3 DNA is TGTGCCTGGAGTCCCGGAGGGAACCAGTACTTC. As protein: CAWSPGGNQYF. This chain uses TRBV30 with TRBJ2-5; tentative D call: TRBD2 (6 bases). Deletions cut 2 bases from V and 10 bases from J, with 11 bases between. This CDR3 comprises 11 residues. The germline gives CDR1 GTSNPN, CDR2 SVGIG (reference sequence).

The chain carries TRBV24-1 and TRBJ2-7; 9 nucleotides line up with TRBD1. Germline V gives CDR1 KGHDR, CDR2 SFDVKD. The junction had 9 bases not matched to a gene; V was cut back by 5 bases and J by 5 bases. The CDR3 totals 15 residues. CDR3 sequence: CATSGPGTGSNEQYF. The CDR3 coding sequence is TGTGCCACCAGTGGTCCCGGGACAGGGTCCAACGAGCAGTACTTC.

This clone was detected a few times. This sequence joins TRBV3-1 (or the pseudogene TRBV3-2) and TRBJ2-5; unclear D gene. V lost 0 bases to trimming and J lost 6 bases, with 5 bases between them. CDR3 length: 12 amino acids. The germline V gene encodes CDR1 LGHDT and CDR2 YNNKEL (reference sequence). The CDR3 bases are TGTGCCAGCAGCCAAGAGGAGCAGACCCAGTACTTC. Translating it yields CASSQEEQTQYF.

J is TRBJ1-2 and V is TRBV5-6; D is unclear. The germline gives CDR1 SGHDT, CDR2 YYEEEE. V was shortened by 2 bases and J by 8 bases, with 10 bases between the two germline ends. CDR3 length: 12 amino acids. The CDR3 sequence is CASSLPSGGYTF. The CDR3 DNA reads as TGTGCCAGCAGCTTACCCTCAGGAGGCTACACCTTC.

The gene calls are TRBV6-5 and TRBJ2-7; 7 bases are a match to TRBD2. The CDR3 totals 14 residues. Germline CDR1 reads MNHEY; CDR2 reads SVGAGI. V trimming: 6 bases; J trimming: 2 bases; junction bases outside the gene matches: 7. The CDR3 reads CASSVGLGTYEQYF. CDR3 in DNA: TGTGCCAGCAGCGTAGGACTAGGGACCTACGAGCAGTACTTC.

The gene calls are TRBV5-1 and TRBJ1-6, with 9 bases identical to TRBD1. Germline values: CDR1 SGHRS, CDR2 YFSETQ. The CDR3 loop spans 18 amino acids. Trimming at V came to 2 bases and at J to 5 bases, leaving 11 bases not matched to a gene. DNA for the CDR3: TGCGCCAGCAGCTTCGCGGTGTGGGGACAGGGAAATAATTCACCCCTCCACTTT. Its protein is CASSFAVWGQGNNSPLHF.